This T cell receptor (beta chain) was obtained from a study of technical replicates of blood from a few donors. TCRdb's copy holds only in-frame clones and misses some; the assay was immunoSEQ multiplex PCR. The data hold around 80,000 clones, with 75% to 90% observed a single time. V was clipped by 0 bases and J by 5 bases; unmatched bases: 8. The CDR3 sequence is 16 residues long. The TCR was taken from a human donor in good health. The chain has TRBV23-1 and TRBJ2-5; 8 bases map to TRBD2. TRBV23-1 is an ORF for which the function is uncertain. The sequencing sample was made of T cells isolated from PBMCs. CDR3 region: CASSQSSERGSETQYF. In DNA form, the CDR3 reads TGCGCCAGCAGTCAATCGTCGGAGCGGGGGTCGGAGACCCAGTACTTC.